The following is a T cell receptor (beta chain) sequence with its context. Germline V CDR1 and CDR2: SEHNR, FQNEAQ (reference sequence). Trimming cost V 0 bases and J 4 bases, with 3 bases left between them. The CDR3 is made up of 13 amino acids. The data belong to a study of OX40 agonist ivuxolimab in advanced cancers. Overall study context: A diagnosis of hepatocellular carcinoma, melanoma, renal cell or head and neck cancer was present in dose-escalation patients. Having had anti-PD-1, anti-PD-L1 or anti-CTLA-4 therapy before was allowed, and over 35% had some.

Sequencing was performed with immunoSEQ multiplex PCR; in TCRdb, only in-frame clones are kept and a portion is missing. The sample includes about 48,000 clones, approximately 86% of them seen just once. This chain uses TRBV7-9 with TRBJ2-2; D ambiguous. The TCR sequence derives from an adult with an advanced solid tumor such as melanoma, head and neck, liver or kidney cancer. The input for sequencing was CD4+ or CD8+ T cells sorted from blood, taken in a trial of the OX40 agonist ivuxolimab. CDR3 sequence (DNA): TGTGCCAGCAGCTTAGCTCCCACCGGGGAGCTGTTTTTT. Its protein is CASSLAPTGELFF.